The present TCR beta chain was sequenced within a study of cytotoxic CD8 clonotypes in ibrutinib-treated CLL. Study-wide background: On average, about 92,000 productive rearrangements and just over 250,000 productive templates per sample. Study conclusions and caveats: Clonality went higher at ibrutinib response and then dropped back toward baseline at progression.

Clones were sequenced by immunoSEQ multiplex PCR, and TCRdb holds only the in-frame ones, with some missing. In the table there are around 250,000 clones, 60% to 75% of which are singletons. With regard to this clone: As yet, its antigen is unknown.

This CDR3 region has 14 residues. CDR1 GTSNPN and CDR2 SVGIG come from the germline V gene (reference sequence). V lost 2 bases, J lost 1 base, and 2 bases stayed unmatched. This rearrangement joins TRBV30 to TRBJ2-5, with TRBD1 matching over 9 bases. This receptor was obtained from a human donor with chronic lymphocytic leukemia. This sample comprised PBMCs, obtained after 24 months of ibrutinib treatment. CDR3 coding DNA: TGTGCCTGGAGTCGGGGACAGGGCCAAGAGACCCAGTACTTC. This gives the protein CAWSRGQGQETQYF.